The source of this TCR beta chain is a study of CD8 T cells in ankylosing spondylitis. V lost 3 bases to trimming and J lost 8 bases, with 7 bases between them. The CDR3 runs to 10 residues. CDR1 and CDR2 from the germline V gene are SQVTM and ANQGSEA. This clonotype was recorded a few times. Antigen: not known. Study-wide results and caveats: Relatively rare in peripheral blood, disease-linked clones were also CD8+. Roughly eight highly homologous variants made up a TCR beta motif that seemed to typify ankylosing spondylitis blood.

TCRdb fed the 5' RACE reads into MiXCR, producing one record per CDR3 protein. The data contain over 600,000 distinct CDR3 sequences, around a fifth of them seen just once; the ten biggest clones take up under 20%. The V gene is TRBV29-1, the J gene TRBJ1-1, with D tentatively TRBD1 (6 bases). Sequencing input: blood, either unsorted or a sorted T cell fraction (not recorded which). The clonotype comes from a male donor with ankylosing spondylitis. The CDR3 bases are TGCAGCGTTGATGACAGGGAAGCTTTCTTT. It specifies CSVDDREAFF.